A selection of T cell receptor beta chains follows, all from one sample in a study of OX40 agonist ivuxolimab in advanced cancers. Sequencing was performed with immunoSEQ multiplex PCR; in TCRdb, only in-frame clones are kept and a portion is missing. The repertoire holds about 58,000 clones, about 81% seen once, with 0.75% in the top ten. Specimen: CD4+ or CD8+ T cells sorted from blood, collected in a trial of the OX40 agonist ivuxolimab. These receptors were collected from an adult with an advanced solid tumor such as melanoma, head and neck, liver or kidney cancer. The CDR3 runs from the conserved cysteine through the conserved F or W. The D gene is left open where the match is weak. Size is stated for part of the rows, as once, few or many counts, or as a class when the clone is expanded.

D gene | J gene | clone size | V gene | CDR3 protein | CDR3 DNA
TRBD2 | TRBJ2-5 | NA | TRBV5-5 | CASAASGGRYQETQYF | TGTGCCAGCGCGGCTAGCGGGGGGCGGTACCAAGAGACCCAGTACTTC
NA | TRBJ2-6 | NA | TRBV6-5 | CASLQSGANVLTF | TGTGCCAGCCTGCAATCTGGGGCCAACGTCCTGACTTTC
TRBD2 | TRBJ2-7 | NA | TRBV29-1 | CSAGLVSYEQYF | TGCAGCGCCGGACTAGTTTCCTACGAGCAGTACTTC
NA | TRBJ2-1 | once | TRBV18 | CASSPAGTVYKGQFF | TGTGCCAGCTCACCAGCCGGGACTGTCTACAAAGGGCAGTTCTTC
TRBD1 | TRBJ1-3 | NA | TRBV6-5 | CASSRTGGNTIYF | TGTGCCAGCAGCCGGACAGGGGGAAACACCATATATTTT
NA | TRBJ1-1 | few | TRBV2 | CASRPRAGTTEAFF | TGTGCCAGCAGGCCCCGGGCCGGGACAACTGAAGCTTTCTTT
TRBD2 | TRBJ2-7 | once | TRBV11-3 | CASSLDSLGLESSYEQYF | TGTGCCAGCAGCTTAGATTCCCTCGGACTAGAGAGCTCCTACGAGCAGTACTTC
NA | TRBJ2-2 | NA | TRBV4-1 | CASSQRWGTGTGELFF | TGCGCCAGCAGCCAACGTTGGGGCACAGGAACCGGGGAGCTGTTTTTT
NA | TRBJ1-1 | NA | TRBV5-6 | CASSLVTDTEAFF | TGTGCCAGCAGCTTGGTTACGGACACTGAAGCTTTCTTT
NA | TRBJ2-3 | NA | TRBV5-8 | CASSRGAQDTQYF | TGTGCCAGCAGCCGGGGGGCCCAAGATACGCAGTATTTT
NA | TRBJ1-1 | NA | TRBV6-5 | CASSKSQVTEAFF | TGTGCCAGCAGTAAGTCTCAGGTGACTGAAGCTTTCTTT
NA | TRBJ2-3 | NA | TRBV6-1 | CASSAQLFTDTQYF | TGTGCCAGCAGTGCCCAACTTTTCACAGATACGCAGTATTTT
NA | TRBJ1-2 | NA | TRBV6-5 | CASSRDGGYTF | TGTGCCAGCAGCAGGGACGGGGGCTACACCTTC
TRBD1 | TRBJ1-5 | NA | TRBV19 | CASSIARGGGGQPQHF | TGTGCCAGTAGTATAGCCCGCGGAGGGGGCGGTCAGCCCCAGCATTTT
NA | TRBJ1-3 | NA | TRBV18 | CASSPEDQVSGNTIYF | TGTGCCAGCTCACCGGAGGACCAGGTTTCTGGAAACACCATATATTTT
NA | TRBJ2-3 | few | TRBV6-4 | CATRETASTDTQYF | TGTGCCACCAGGGAAACAGCTAGCACAGATACGCAGTATTTT
TRBD2 | TRBJ2-3 | NA | TRBV28 | CASSFPTSGGDTQYF | TGTGCCAGCAGTTTCCCGACTAGCGGGGGGGATACGCAGTATTTT
NA | TRBJ2-1 | NA | TRBV27 | CASSLSRGSEQFF | TGTGCCAGCAGTTTATCGAGGGGGAGTGAGCAGTTCTTC
NA | TRBJ2-7 | NA | TRBV6-1 | CASSEAPYEQYF | TGTGCCAGCAGTGAAGCCCCCTACGAGCAGTACTTC
TRBD1 | TRBJ2-2 | NA | TRBV9 | CASSVRGQGDIGELFF | TGTGCCAGCAGCGTAAGGGGACAGGGGGATATCGGGGAGCTGTTTTTT
NA | TRBJ1-1 | NA | TRBV12-5 | CASGGANRPMNTEAFF | TGTGCTAGTGGGGGGGCCAACAGACCTATGAACACTGAAGCTTTCTTT
NA | TRBJ1-2 | NA | TRBV6-5 | CARSDGYTF | TGTGCCCGCAGCGATGGCTACACCTTC
NA | TRBJ1-4 | NA | TRBV4-2 | CASSQDRAQEKLFF | TGTGCCAGCAGCCAAGACAGGGCTCAAGAAAAACTGTTTTTT
NA | TRBJ2-1 | few | TRBV7-2 | CASSPGGRGKNEQFF | TGTGCCAGCAGCCCTGGGGGACGAGGGAAGAATGAGCAGTTCTTC
TRBD2 | TRBJ2-5 | NA | TRBV5-4 | CASSLPGGPGTQYF | TGTGCCAGCAGCTTGCCGGGGGGGCCTGGGACCCAGTACTTC
NA | TRBJ1-1 | NA | TRBV7-9 | CASSLAVLNTEAFF | TGTGCCAGCAGCTTAGCAGTATTGAACACTGAAGCTTTCTTT
NA | TRBJ2-1 | NA | TRBV7-9 | CASSSGLSFDEQFF | TGTGCCAGCAGCTCCGGACTTTCTTTCGATGAGCAGTTCTTC
NA | TRBJ1-1 | NA | TRBV7-9 | CASRGRVRRDLPEAFF | TGTGCCAGCAGAGGGAGGGTTCGTAGAGACCTTCCTGAAGCTTTCTTT
TRBD2 | TRBJ2-3 | few | TRBV5-1 | CASSSPTSGGLSTDTQYF | TGCGCCAGCAGCTCCCCGACTAGCGGGGGGCTAAGCACAGATACGCAGTATTTT
NA | TRBJ1-6 | NA | TRBV28 | CASSLYGSYNSPLHF | TGTGCCAGCAGTTTATATGGCTCCTATAATTCACCCCTCCACTTT
NA | TRBJ1-1 | NA | TRBV6-1 | CASSEGSLGANTEAFF | TGTGCCAGCAGTGAAGGGTCCCTGGGGGCGAACACTGAAGCTTTCTTT
TRBD1 | TRBJ1-6 | NA | TRBV2 | CASGGGTDNSPLHF | TGTGCCAGCGGTGGAGGGACAGATAATTCACCCCTCCACTTT
NA | TRBJ1-1 | NA | TRBV29-1 | CSVGKNMNTEAFF | TGCAGCGTTGGTAAAAACATGAACACTGAAGCTTTCTTT
TRBD1 | TRBJ2-6 | NA | TRBV7-9 | CASSRWTGLSSGANVLTF | TGTGCCAGCAGCCGATGGACAGGGCTGAGCTCTGGGGCCAACGTCCTGACTTTC
NA | TRBJ1-1 | NA | TRBV11-2 | CASSLEWGSGNTEAFF | TGTGCCAGCAGCTTAGAGTGGGGATCGGGGAACACTGAAGCTTTCTTT
TRBD1 | TRBJ1-5 | NA | TRBV11-1 | CASSFGQAASNQPQHF | TGTGCCAGCAGCTTCGGACAGGCAGCTAGCAATCAGCCCCAGCATTTT
TRBD1 | TRBJ2-3 | NA | TRBV2 | CASTGQGYSDTQYF | TGTGCCAGTACGGGACAGGGATATTCAGATACGCAGTATTTT
NA | TRBJ1-3 | NA | TRBV11-3 | CASSLPGQRNTIYF | TGTGCCAGCAGCTTGCCGGGACAACGAAACACCATATATTTT
NA | TRBJ1-2 | NA | TRBV6-1 | CASSEASVSVHYGYTF | TGTGCCAGCAGTGAAGCGAGTGTGTCAGTTCACTATGGCTACACCTTC
TRBD1 | TRBJ1-3 | NA | TRBV5-1 | CASSLARGTQLSGNTIYF | TGCGCCAGCAGCTTGGCCAGGGGGACACAACTTTCTGGAAACACCATATATTTT
NA | TRBJ2-3 | NA | TRBV28 | CASSQNGPPKGDTQYF | TGTGCCAGCAGTCAAAACGGGCCCCCAAAAGGAGATACGCAGTATTTT
TRBD1 | TRBJ1-2 | NA | TRBV4-1 | CASSQVRQGGGYTF | TGCGCCAGCAGCCAAGTAAGGCAGGGGGGAGGCTACACCTTC
NA | TRBJ2-7 | NA | TRBV7-8 | CASNNPAYYEQYF | TGTGCCAGCAACAATCCCGCGTACTATGAGCAGTACTTC
TRBD2 | TRBJ2-3 | NA | TRBV29-1 | CSATGTSGGSTDTQYF | TGCAGCGCAACGGGGACTAGCGGGGGGAGCACAGATACGCAGTATTTT
NA | TRBJ1-2 | NA | TRBV28 | CASSLFTGNYGYTF | TGTGCCAGCAGTTTGTTCACAGGGAACTATGGCTACACCTTC
NA | TRBJ2-2 | few | TRBV2 | CASSEGDYTGELFF | TGTGCCAGCAGTGAGGGGGATTACACCGGGGAGCTGTTTTTT
NA | TRBJ1-2 | NA | TRBV5-1 | CASSLATANYGYTF | TGCGCCAGCAGCTTGGCCACAGCAAACTATGGCTACACCTTC
NA | TRBJ2-1 | NA | TRBV2 | CASSDRNNEQFF | TGTGCCAGCAGTGACAGGAACAATGAGCAGTTCTTC
NA | TRBJ2-2 | once | TRBV9 | CASSVRNTGELFF | TGTGCCAGCAGCGTACGGAACACCGGGGAGCTGTTTTTT
NA | TRBJ2-5 | NA | TRBV10-3 | CAISQDFQETQYF | TGTGCCATCAGTCAGGATTTCCAAGAGACCCAGTACTTC
TRBD1 | TRBJ2-2 | once | TRBV6-6 | CASRQGANTGELFF | TGTGCCAGCAGGCAGGGGGCGAACACCGGGGAGCTGTTTTTT
NA | TRBJ1-1 | NA | TRBV4-2 | CASSQAGLRNTEAFF | TGTGCCAGCAGCCAAGCCGGGCTCCGGAACACTGAAGCTTTCTTT
NA | TRBJ2-7 | NA | TRBV5-4 | CASSLALRPTGEQYF | TGTGCCAGCAGCTTGGCCTTACGGCCCACGGGAGAGCAGTACTTC
TRBD2 | TRBJ2-7 | NA | TRBV2 | CASSASGGGEQYF | TGTGCCAGCAGCGCTAGCGGGGGTGGAGAGCAGTACTTC
TRBD1 | TRBJ1-1 | NA | TRBV6-5 | CASSSSGGTEAFF | TGTGCCAGCAGTTCTTCAGGGGGCACTGAAGCTTTCTTT
NA | TRBJ2-1 | NA | TRBV2 | CASNQEGGAYNEQFF | TGTGCCAGCAATCAGGAGGGCGGGGCGTACAATGAGCAGTTCTTC
NA | TRBJ2-5 | NA | TRBV7-2 | CASSAGTPSETQYF | TGTGCCAGCAGCGCCGGGACTCCTAGTGAGACCCAGTACTTC
NA | TRBJ2-3 | NA | TRBV5-1 | CASSLAGTDTQYF | TGCGCCAGCAGCTTGGCCGGCACAGATACGCAGTATTTT